Detailed here is one T cell receptor beta chain. Its antigen is currently unknown. This entry comes from a study of OX40 agonist ivuxolimab in advanced cancers. At the level of the study: A diagnosis of hepatocellular carcinoma, melanoma, renal cell or head and neck cancer was present in dose-escalation patients. Three patients showed partial responses: one hepatocellular carcinoma and two cutaneous melanoma cases.

Overall study results and limits: On average, CD8+ T cells showed a greater number of expanded clones than CD4+.

The repertoire was sequenced with immunoSEQ multiplex PCR; TCRdb's copy has only in-frame clones and lacks some. The sample lists tens of thousands of clones; approximately 90% were seen once. Trimming at V came to 2 bases and at J to 7 bases, leaving 5 bases not matched to a gene. CDR1 and CDR2 from the germline V gene are MNHEY and SMNVEV (reference sequence). The CDR3 spans 14 residues. This specimen was CD4+ or CD8+ T cells sorted from blood, taken in a trial of the OX40 agonist ivuxolimab. The chain recombines TRBV27 with TRBJ2-1, with 7 bases that match TRBD1. This receptor was obtained from an adult with an advanced solid tumor such as melanoma, head and neck, liver or kidney cancer. The CDR3 DNA follows: TGTGCCAGCAGTTTAGCCTTGACAGGGAATGAGCAGTTCTTC. Amino acids: CASSLALTGNEQFF.